The rows below give T cell receptor beta chains drawn from one sample of a study of cytomegalovirus exposure and HLA in healthy donors. Sequencing was performed with immunoSEQ multiplex PCR; in TCRdb, only in-frame clones are kept and a portion is missing. Counted here are 100,000 to 150,000 clones, approximately 80% occurring once; the ten biggest clones make up approximately 4.2%. Sample: PBMCs. The receptors here all came from a male donor in good health and CMV-seropositive. Both conserved end residues are part of each CDR3. D genes are given only for firm matches. Some rows have no size entry. The others give once, few or many, or a class for an expanded clone.

clone_size | d_call | j_call | v_call | cdr3_nt | cdr3_aa
NA | NA | TRBJ2-5 | TRBV5-1 | TGCGCCAGCAGCATAGTTCCGACAGTCCAAGAGACCCAGTACTTC | CASSIVPTVQETQYF
NA | TRBD1 | TRBJ2-7 | TRBV7-2 | TGTGCCAGCAGCGGCAGGGGGCCTTACGAGCAGTACTTC | CASSGRGPYEQYF
few | NA | TRBJ1-1 | TRBV7-2 | TGTGCCAGCAGCCCCCAGGGGACTGAAGCTTTCTTT | CASSPQGTEAFF
NA | NA | TRBJ2-7 | TRBV9 | TGTGCCAGCAGCGTAGCTAGCGCAAATACCTACGAGCAGTACTTC | CASSVASANTYEQYF
NA | NA | TRBJ1-1 | TRBV18 | TGTGCCAGCTCACCCTCGGGTACAGGTATCAGAGCTAACCGGAGAACTGAAGCTTTCTTT | CASSPSGTGIRANRRTEAFF
NA | TRBD2 | TRBJ2-7 | TRBV14 | TGTGCCAGCAGCCAAGATATTCTACTAGCGGGGGAGTACGAGCAGTACTTC | CASSQDILLAGEYEQYF
NA | NA | TRBJ2-7 | TRBV7-8 | TGTGCCAGCAGCTTACCTCCGGGCGAGCAGTACTTC | CASSLPPGEQYF
NA | NA | TRBJ1-2 | TRBV5-8 | TGTGCCAGCAGCTTTGACCGGGAGGTTAAAGACTATGGCTACACCTTC | CASSFDREVKDYGYTF
NA | NA | TRBJ2-7 | TRBV2 | TGTGCCAGCAGGGTCGGGGATAGCGAGCAGTACTTC | CASRVGDSEQYF
NA | NA | TRBJ2-6 | TRBV18 | TGTGCCAGCTCACTGATCGGGACTCTCCTCGAGGGGGCCAACGTCCTGACTTTC | CASSLIGTLLEGANVLTF
NA | NA | TRBJ1-1 | TRBV6-6 | TGTGCCAGCAGTCCACAGGGGAACACTGAAGCTTTCTTT | CASSPQGNTEAFF
NA | NA | TRBJ2-2 | TRBV27 | TGTGCCAGCAGTTTCAGGGCGTTGGGCGGGGAGCTGTTTTTT | CASSFRALGGELFF
NA | TRBD1 | TRBJ1-2 | TRBV28 | TGTGCCAGCAGTTTTGGGGACAGGGACCATGGCTACACCTTC | CASSFGDRDHGYTF
few | NA | TRBJ2-2 | TRBV5-1 | TGCGCCAGCAGCTTGTTAGAAGGGGGCACCGGGGAGCTGTTTTTT | CASSLLEGGTGELFF
NA | NA | TRBJ2-7 | TRBV6-5 | TGTGCCAGCAGTTACTTTCTGGCCAGCTCCTACGAGCAGTACTTC | CASSYFLASSYEQYF
NA | NA | TRBJ1-5 | TRBV15 | TGTGCCACCTCGGGGGGATCCAATCAGCCCCAGCATTTT | CATSGGSNQPQHF
NA | NA | TRBJ1-5 | TRBV7-2 | TGTGCCAGCAGGCCCACAGGGTTTAGCAATCAGCCCCAGCATTTT | CASRPTGFSNQPQHF
NA | TRBD2 | TRBJ2-7 | TRBV7-2 | TGTGCCAGCAGAGCCGGACTAGCAAACGAGCAGTACTTC | CASRAGLANEQYF
NA | TRBD2 | TRBJ2-7 | TRBV27 | TGTGCCAGCAGTCTGACTAGCGGGGCCTACGAGCAGTACTTC | CASSLTSGAYEQYF
NA | TRBD1 | TRBJ1-2 | TRBV19 | TGTGCCAGTAATCCGGGACAGGGGGTTGGCTACACCTTC | CASNPGQGVGYTF
NA | NA | TRBJ1-1 | TRBV28 | TGTGCCAGCCTTATGGGGGGAAGCGGCACTGAAGCTTTCTTT | CASLMGGSGTEAFF
NA | NA | TRBJ1-3 | TRBV15 | TGTGCCACCAGCCAGATCTCTGGAAACACCATATATTTT | CATSQISGNTIYF
NA | NA | TRBJ1-5 | TRBV11-2 | TGTGCCAGCAGCTTTGGGGGGAATCAGCCCCAGCATTTT | CASSFGGNQPQHF
NA | NA | TRBJ2-7 | TRBV7-9 | TGTGCCAGCAGCTTTCCTGAAGGACAGAATCGCTACGAGCAGTACTTC | CASSFPEGQNRYEQYF
NA | NA | TRBJ2-1 | TRBV10-3 | TGTGCCATCAGGGACAGCTACAATGAGCAGTTCTTC | CAIRDSYNEQFF
NA | TRBD2 | TRBJ2-7 | TRBV4-2 | TGTGCCAGCAGCCAAGATGGGTGGGGACTAGCGGGCCGATACGAGCAGTACTTC | CASSQDGWGLAGRYEQYF
NA | TRBD1 | TRBJ2-3 | TRBV18 | TGTGCCAGCTCACCATTGGGACAGGGTATGAGGGGAGATACGCAGTATTTT | CASSPLGQGMRGDTQYF
NA | TRBD1 | TRBJ2-7 | TRBV5-1 | TGCGCCAGCAGCCGGGATGGACAGGGATCCTACGAGCAGTACTTC | CASSRDGQGSYEQYF
NA | NA | TRBJ2-2 | TRBV28 | TGTGCCAGCAGTTGGGACACCAAGTCCGCGAACACCGGGGAGCTGTTTTTT | CASSWDTKSANTGELFF
few | NA | TRBJ2-2 | TRBV7-9 | TGTTCCAGCAGCTTCCCTATAGGGGGACACCCCAACACCGGGGAGCTGTTTTTT | CSSSFPIGGHPNTGELFF
NA | NA | TRBJ2-3 | TRBV29-1 | TGCAGCGTTGAGTCATTGGATACGCAGTATTTT | CSVESLDTQYF
NA | NA | TRBJ1-2 | TRBV6-1 | TGTGCCAGCAAGTCAGGACAGCTTAACTATGGCTACACCTTC | CASKSGQLNYGYTF
once | NA | TRBJ1-6 | TRBV28 | TGTGCCAGCAAACTCCGTAGCAGAAGTTCACCCCTCCACTTT | CASKLRSRSSPLHF
NA | NA | TRBJ1-5 | TRBV5-1 | TGCGCCAGCAGACTGGACGGACAGACCAATCAGCCCCAGCATTTT | CASRLDGQTNQPQHF
NA | NA | TRBJ1-1 | TRBV27 | TGTGCCAGCAGTAGACAGGCAATTCCAGGGTATTGGATTGAAGCTTTCTTT | CASSRQAIPGYWIEAFF
NA | NA | TRBJ2-3 | TRBV7-9 | TGTGCCAGCAGCTTGACTGCGTCTAGCACAGATACGCAGTATTTT | CASSLTASSTDTQYF
NA | TRBD2 | TRBJ2-1 | TRBV2 | TGTGCCAGCAGGAGACTAGCGGGAGGGGTGGTTGAGCAGTTCTTC | CASRRLAGGVVEQFF
NA | TRBD1 | TRBJ2-1 | TRBV18 | TGTGCCAGCGGGACAGGGGGATACAATGAGCAGTTCTTC | CASGTGGYNEQFF
NA | NA | TRBJ2-6 | TRBV29-1 | TGCAGCGCCTACTCTGGGGCCAACGTCCTGACTTTC | CSAYSGANVLTF
NA | NA | TRBJ1-6 | TRBV6-1 | TGTGCCAGCAGTTTGAATACGGGGGGATATTCACCCCTCCACTTT | CASSLNTGGYSPLHF
NA | TRBD1 | TRBJ2-7 | TRBV2 | TGTGCCAGCAATCCCGGGACAGGGGTCGAGCAGTACTTC | CASNPGTGVEQYF
NA | NA | TRBJ1-5 | TRBV27 | TGTGCCAGCAGCATGGACAGAGGTAGTCAGCCCCAGCATTTT | CASSMDRGSQPQHF
few | TRBD1 | TRBJ1-4 | TRBV28 | TGTGCCAGCAGTTTATTGAGGGGGCAGGATAATGAAAAACTGTTTTTT | CASSLLRGQDNEKLFF
NA | TRBD1 | TRBJ1-1 | TRBV6-1 | TGTGCCAGCATAAGTCAGGGGGAAACTGAAGCTTTCTTT | CASISQGETEAFF
few | NA | TRBJ2-4 | TRBV28 | TGTGCCAGCAGCCCCGGGGGGCCGAAAAACATTCAGTACTTC | CASSPGGPKNIQYF
NA | TRBD2 | TRBJ2-1 | TRBV28 | TGTGCCAGCAGATTTAGCGGGAGCTCCTACAATGAGCAGTTCTTC | CASRFSGSSYNEQFF
NA | NA | TRBJ2-5 | TRBV5-4 | TGTGCCAGCAGCTGGCTCGGAGGGGCGGACAACCAAGAGACCCAGTACTTC | CASSWLGGADNQETQYF